The 15 T cell receptor beta chains below come from one sample, sequenced in a study of shared clonotypes between healthy human individuals. Only in-frame clones appear in the TCRdb table, and some are missing; sequencing was by immunoSEQ multiplex PCR. The table records approximately 740,000 clones, approximately 74% of them present only once. The sequencing input was memory CD4+ T cells sorted from blood. Subset described: CD45RA-negative fraction. These receptors were taken from a woman in her twenties or thirties in good health.

The chain joins TRBV11-3 to TRBJ2-2; possibly TRBD2 for D (6 bases). The germline V gene encodes CDR1 SGHNT and CDR2 YENEEA. V lost 3 bases and J 6 bases, leaving 8 bases between the germline ends. The CDR3 length is 13 residues. This chain's CDR3 is CASSFSGAGELFF. The CDR3 DNA follows: TGTGCCAGCAGCTTCTCGGGGGCCGGGGAGCTGTTTTTT.

The V call is TRBV15, the J call TRBJ2-7, with TRBD2 identical over 9 bases. Unmatched junction bases numbered 5, after V lost 2 bases and J lost 3 bases. The CDR3 is 15 amino acids. CDR1 is LNHNV and CDR2 is YYDKDF in the germline V gene (reference sequence). CDR3 loop: CATSRPGLAFYEQYF. The CDR3 DNA follows: TGTGCCACCAGCAGACCGGGACTAGCCTTCTACGAGCAGTACTTC.

This clone was counted only a few times. V and J are TRBV28 and TRBJ2-7, with D perhaps matching TRBD2 (6 bases). The CDR3 totals 11 residues. V was shortened by 10 bases and J by 4 bases, with 11 bases between the two germline ends. CDR1 and CDR2 from the germline V gene are MDHEN and SYDVKM. CDR3 loop: CATGGEYEQYF. The CDR3 bases are TGTGCCACCGGGGGAGAATACGAGCAGTACTTC.

CDR3 bases: TGTGCCAGCAGTAAGGACAGGTTAAGCTACGAGCAGTACTTC. This gives the protein CASSKDRLSYEQYF. The V and J genes are TRBV27 and TRBJ2-7, with 7 bases identical to TRBD1. Trimming took 5 bases from V and 3 from J; bases not matched to a gene: 7. In germline, CDR1 is MNHEY, CDR2 SMNVEV (reference sequence). The CDR3 extends over 14 amino acids.

This clone was recorded at least ten times. V usage is TRBV4-1 and J usage is TRBJ2-6, with 7 nucleotides matching TRBD1. The CDR3 is 17 residues long. J lost 0 bases, V lost 4 bases, and 6 bases had no gene match. Per germline, CDR1 MGHRA and CDR2 YSYEKL. CDR3 residues: CASSRDRISSGANVLTF. The CDR3, as DNA: TGCGCCAGCAGCCGGGACAGAATCTCCTCTGGGGCCAACGTCCTGACTTTC.

The chain couples TRBV30 to TRBJ1-2, with D possibly TRBD1 on 6 matching bases. The CDR3 sequence is 16 residues long. Trimming took 3 bases from V and 4 from J, leaving 21 bases between them. CDR1 and CDR2 (germline): GTSNPN, SVGIG (reference sequence). The CDR3 reads CAWRPPGADWGYGYTF. CDR3 DNA: TGTGCCTGGAGGCCCCCAGGGGCAGACTGGGGCTATGGCTACACCTTC.

The chain combines TRBV28 with TRBJ2-1, with 11 bases identical to TRBD2. This CDR3 is built from 16 residues. Germline CDR1 MDHEN, CDR2 SYDVKM. After removal of 6 bases from V and 7 bases from J, the junction contained 11 bases not matched to a gene. CDR3 protein: CASRRIRTSGPNEQFF. CDR3 DNA sequence: TGTGCCAGCAGAAGAATTAGGACTAGCGGGCCTAATGAGCAGTTCTTC. The variable domain in full, with the rest retrieved from reference TRBV28 and TRBJ2-1, is DVKVTQSSRYLVKRTGEKVFLECVQDMDHENMFWYRQDPGLGLRLIYFSYDVKMKEKGDIPEGYSVSREKKERFSLILESASTNQTSMYLCASRRIRTSGPNEQFFGPGTRLTVL.

CDR3 region: CAEGGQGSNEQFF. The DNA of the CDR3 is TGTGCGGAAGGGGGACAGGGGTCGAATGAGCAGTTCTTC. V gene TRBV6-1 combines with J gene TRBJ2-1; 10 bases align to TRBD1. There are 13 residues in the CDR3. Per the germline V gene, CDR1 is MNHNS and CDR2 is SASEGT.

The genes are TRBV12-5 and TRBJ2-1, with TRBD1 matching 7 bases. CDR1 is LGHNT and CDR2 is FRNRAP in the germline V gene. CDR3 length: 18 amino acids. V gave up 0 bases and J gave up 3 bases; unmatched junction bases: 11. In DNA, the CDR3 is TGTGCTAGTGGTTTGGTACTAGGTGGACAGGCCGACTACAATGAGCAGTTCTTC. Encoded protein: CASGLVLGGQADYNEQFF.

The chain has TRBV6-5 and TRBJ1-2, with 9 bases fitting TRBD1. The CDR3 has 12 amino acids. Germline CDR1 MNHEY, CDR2 SVGAGI. Trimming cost V 5 bases and J 8 bases; bases outside gene matches: 3. The CDR3 protein is CASSPGQGGYTF. CDR3 nucleotides: TGTGCCAGCAGTCCTGGACAGGGGGGCTACACCTTC.

This chain joins TRBV28 and TRBJ1-4; 10 bases are a match to TRBD1. Trimming cost V 4 bases and J 7 bases; bases outside gene matches: 6. Germline V lookup: CDR1 MDHEN, CDR2 SYDVKM. The CDR3 consists of 15 residues. CDR3 sequence: CASSSTGGAVEKLFF. The CDR3, as DNA: TGTGCCAGCAGTTCGACAGGGGGCGCGGTTGAAAAACTGTTTTTT.

This chain uses TRBV19 with TRBJ2-7, with a tentative D call TRBD2 (6 bases). In germline, CDR1 is LNHDA, CDR2 SQIVND (reference sequence). This CDR3 contains 16 residues. V dropped 6 bases and J dropped 5 bases, with 23 bases sitting between them. The CDR3, as DNA: TGTGCCAGTAGCCCGAGACTAGGCCCTGTGGTCGACGAGCAGTACTTC. It specifies CASSPRLGPVVDEQYF.

In its sample, this clone was seen once. The chain's CDR3 is CASSRTLQETQYF. CDR3 DNA: TGTGCCAGCAGCCGGACACTACAAGAGACCCAGTACTTC. The J gene is TRBJ2-5, the V gene TRBV11-1; TRBD1 is a possible D gene (5 bases). In germline, CDR1 is SGHAT, CDR2 FQDESV (reference sequence). The CDR3 sequence is 13 residues long. Trimming removed 5 bases at V and 2 bases at J, with 9 bases between.

V is TRBV19 and J is TRBJ2-1; 9 nucleotides agree with TRBD2. CDR3 length equals 13 residues. Germline CDR1 is LNHDA and CDR2 is SQIVND (reference sequence). V gave up 8 bases and J gave up 8 bases; unmatched junction bases: 7. CDR3 sequence: CASVSGSNDEQFF. CDR3 DNA sequence: TGTGCCAGTGTTAGCGGGAGTAACGATGAGCAGTTCTTC.

The V gene is TRBV11-2, the J gene TRBJ2-5; 14 bases are shared with TRBD2. CDR3 length: 17 residues. Germline trimming cut 1 base from V and 1 base from J; bases unmatched to any gene: 2. CDR1 and CDR2 from the germline V gene are SGHAT and FQNNGV. In DNA form, the CDR3 reads TGTGCCAGCAGCTTAGGACTAGCGGGAGGGGGCCAAGAGACCCAGTACTTC. It is translated as CASSLGLAGGGQETQYF.